This entry lists 32 T cell receptor beta chains sequenced from one sample in a study of shared clonotypes between healthy human individuals (dated by TCRdb to 2020 to 2022). The method was the immunoSEQ multiplex PCR assay. Here the immuneACCESS table is served through TCRdb, limited to in-frame sequences with V and J called. Missing clones are a known gap in these copies; in checked studies unresolved V genes cover under half, and the rest lacks a known reason. The sample yields 2 million to 3 million clones; approximately 93% were counted once. Jointly, the top ten make up about 0.34% of the sample. Sequenced input: naive CD4+ T cells from PBMCs. Sample cell subset or site, as interpreted from the label and publication: CD45RA+ positively selected. The source is a young man in good health. Some clones in this sample may be carry-over from other donors' samples.

The rearrangement uses TRBV19 and TRBJ1-2, with D perhaps matching TRBD1 (5 bases). V was trimmed by 5 bases and J by 2 bases, leaving 12 bases between them. The CDR3 covers 14 residues. The germline gives CDR1 LNHDA, CDR2 SQIVND (reference sequence). The CDR3 nucleotides are TGTGCCAGTAGTCCAGGGACGGACAACTATGGCTACACCTTC. Translated, it gives CASSPGTDNYGYTF.

The chain joins TRBV6-1 to TRBJ1-6, with 7 bases that match TRBD1. After removal of 5 bases from V and 8 bases from J, the junction contained 6 bases not matched to a gene. Germline values: CDR1 MNHNS, CDR2 SASEGT. The CDR3 is made up of 14 amino acids. The CDR3 nucleotides read TGTGCCAGCAGTAGGGACAGTCAGTATTCACCCCTCCACTTT. It specifies CASSRDSQYSPLHF.

The chain couples TRBV14 to TRBJ2-5; TRBD2 agrees at 10 bases. This CDR3 has 17 residues. Germline CDR1 SGHDN, CDR2 FVKESK. V lost 3 bases to trimming and J lost 2 bases; unmatched junction nucleotides: 9. CDR3 loop: CASSHLRGTSAQETQYF. CDR3 in DNA: TGTGCCAGCAGCCACCTACGAGGGACTAGCGCACAAGAGACCCAGTACTTC. Full variable domain (missing parts from reference TRBV14 and TRBJ2-5): EAGVTQFPSHSVIEKGQTVTLRCDPISGHDNLYWYRRVMGKEIKFLLHFVKESKQDESGMPNNRFLAERTGGTYSTLKVQPAELEDSGVYFCASSHLRGTSAQETQYFGPGTRLLVL.

The chain carries TRBV14 and TRBJ2-7; 7 bases fit TRBD2. Trimming took 1 base from V and 1 from J; bases not matched to a gene: 4. The CDR3 is 15 amino acids. Per the germline V gene, CDR1 is SGHDN and CDR2 is FVKESK. CDR3 bases: TGTGCCAGCAGCCAAGTGGCTAGCGGATCCTACGAGCAGTACTTC. This translates into CASSQVASGSYEQYF.

V and J are TRBV15 and TRBJ2-7; D ambiguous. The CDR3 extends over 15 amino acids. V was clipped by 3 bases and J by 0 bases, with 12 bases between them. CDR1 and CDR2 (germline): LNHNV, YYDKDF (reference sequence). The CDR3 protein is CATSSGRTASYEQYF. In nucleotides, the CDR3 is TGTGCCACCAGCAGCGGACGGACGGCCTCCTACGAGCAGTACTTC.

The chain carries TRBV19 and TRBJ2-3; possible D gene TRBD1, 5 bases. CDR3 length equals 15 residues. Germline V CDR1 and CDR2: LNHDA, SQIVND (reference sequence). Deletions cut 5 bases from V and 0 bases from J, with 12 bases between. The CDR3 here is CASSSGLGSTDTQYF. For the CDR3, the DNA is TGTGCCAGTAGTTCAGGGTTGGGGAGCACAGATACGCAGTATTTT.

This clone was seen just once. The CDR3 nucleotides are TGTGCCAGCAGTTTAAAATCGGTTCAGAGCGGGAGGTTCTACAATGAGCAGTTCTTC. Amino acids: CASSLKSVQSGRFYNEQFF. The chain recombines TRBV27 with TRBJ2-1; the match to TRBD2 covers 9 bases. Trimming took 2 bases from V and 3 from J; bases not matched to a gene: 14. The CDR3 extends over 19 amino acids. Looked up from germline, CDR1 is MNHEY and CDR2 is SMNVEV (reference sequence).

This chain joins TRBV9 and TRBJ2-5, with D possibly being TRBD1 (6 bases). Trimming pared 3 bases from V and 9 bases from J, leaving 21 bases between. This CDR3 has 15 amino acids. Per germline, CDR1 SGDLS and CDR2 YYNGEE. Here the CDR3 DNA reads TGTGCCAGCAGCGGCCGGGACACCCAGAATGTTGCCCAGTACTTC. Amino acids: CASSGRDTQNVAQYF.

The chain has TRBV10-2 and TRBJ2-7; the D is unclear. The CDR3 consists of 11 residues. V lost 7 bases and J 5 bases, leaving 9 bases between the germline ends. Germline-derived CDR1 and CDR2 are WSHSY and SAAADI. The CDR3 sequence is CASTLENEQYF. CDR3 in DNA: TGCGCCAGCACCCTAGAAAACGAGCAGTACTTC.

The chain is built from TRBV18 and TRBJ2-1; 8 nucleotides line up with TRBD2. This CDR3 is built from 15 residues. Trimming took 0 bases from V and 9 from J; bases not matched to a gene: 7. The germline V gene has CDR1 KGHSH and CDR2 LQKENI. The CDR3 here is CASSPPGLGVGEQFF. For the CDR3, the DNA is TGTGCCAGCTCACCACCGGGACTAGGGGTGGGTGAGCAGTTCTTC.

V usage is TRBV19 and J usage is TRBJ1-2; TRBD1 might be the D (6 bases). Germline loops: CDR1 LNHDA, CDR2 SQIVND (reference sequence). CDR3 length: 13 amino acids. The V gene lost 5 bases and the J gene lost 3 bases, with 10 bases spanning the gap. The DNA of the CDR3 is TGTGCCAGTAGTCTTACAGGGCACTATGGCTACACCTTC. Protein: CASSLTGHYGYTF.

J is TRBJ1-5 and V is TRBV19; tentative D call: TRBD1 (6 bases). Looked up from germline, CDR1 is LNHDA and CDR2 is SQIVND (reference sequence). This CDR3 is 13 amino acids long. V lost 6 bases to trimming and J lost 5 bases, with 11 bases between them. The CDR3 reads CASRERGYQPQHF. The CDR3 DNA reads as TGTGCCAGTAGGGAGAGGGGGTATCAGCCCCAGCATTTT.

In DNA, the CDR3 is TGCAGTGCTCCGGAGCCGTATGAGCAGTTCTTC. This codes for CSAPEPYEQFF. The rearrangement links TRBV20-1 to TRBJ2-1; unclear D gene. Germline V gives CDR1 DFQATT, CDR2 SNEGSKA (reference sequence). V dropped 5 bases and J dropped 8 bases, with 10 bases sitting between them. This CDR3 is built from 11 residues.

V gene TRBV6-1 combines with J gene TRBJ1-1; TRBD1 aligns across 7 bases. Per germline, CDR1 MNHNS and CDR2 SASEGT. The CDR3 is 15 residues long. With 6 bases clipped from V and 3 bases from J, the junction kept 10 bases outside the gene matches. The CDR3 sequence: CASRVPGGKDTEAFF. The CDR3 bases are TGTGCCAGCAGGGTCCCAGGGGGAAAGGACACTGAAGCTTTCTTT.

Note on this clone: This same CDR3 is encoded by further DNA sequences in the sample. This chain links TRBV18 with TRBJ2-5, with TRBD1 matching 10 bases. The CDR3 spans 14 residues. Germline assignment: CDR1 KGHSH and CDR2 LQKENI. J gave up 4 bases and V 4 bases, and 3 bases lay outside the gene matches. The CDR3: CASSRGQGIETQYF. CDR3 coding DNA: TGTGCCAGCTCACGGGGACAGGGGATAGAGACCCAGTACTTC. The whole variable domain, remainder taken from reference TRBV18 and TRBJ2-5, is NAGVMQNPRHLVRRRGQEARLRCSPMKGHSHVYWYRQLPEEGLKFMVYLQKENIIDESGMPKERFSAEFPKEGPSILRIQQVVRGDSAAYFCASSRGQGIETQYFGPGTRLLVL.

The chain uses TRBV15 and TRBJ1-5; D ambiguous. The length of the CDR3 is 15 residues. Trimming cost V 1 base and J 7 bases, with 14 bases left between them. Germline values: CDR1 LNHNV, CDR2 YYDKDF (reference sequence). The chain's CDR3 is CATSRGRLSGQPQHF. CDR3 nucleotide sequence: TGTGCCACCAGCAGAGGGAGGTTATCAGGACAGCCCCAGCATTTT.

This sequence joins TRBV6-5 and TRBJ1-5, with unresolved D. The V gene's germline CDR1 is MNHEY and CDR2 SVGAGI. V dropped 5 bases and J dropped 2 bases, with 13 bases sitting between them. The CDR3 spans 15 residues. CDR3 in DNA: TGTGCCAGCAGTCCCTTCAGGCAGGGCAATCAGCCCCAGCATTTT. Translated: CASSPFRQGNQPQHF.

As to this clone: Other DNA sequences within the sample encode an identical CDR3. The chain uses TRBV7-6 and TRBJ2-1, with 7 nucleotides matching TRBD2. The CDR3 is made up of 15 amino acids. Germline V gene lookup returns CDR1 SGHVS and CDR2 FNYEAQ. V was pared by 1 base and J by 2 bases, with 2 bases of the junction left unmatched. The DNA for the CDR3 is TGTGCCAGCAGCTTAGGAGCGGGGACCTACAATGAGCAGTTCTTC. Encoded protein: CASSLGAGTYNEQFF.

The chain links TRBV5-1 to TRBJ2-7; 9 bases are shared with TRBD2. This CDR3 spans 16 amino acids. After removal of 2 bases from V and 5 bases from J, the junction contained 11 bases not matched to a gene. Germline V CDR1 and CDR2: SGHRS, YFSETQ. In nucleotides, the CDR3 is TGCGCCAGCAGCTTTGGACCTAGCGGGATCGAGAACGAGCAGTACTTC. Translated: CASSFGPSGIENEQYF.

The gene calls are TRBV7-8 and TRBJ1-1; D perhaps matches TRBD1 (5 bases). Per the germline V gene, CDR1 is SGHVS and CDR2 is FQNEAQ. The CDR3 has 16 residues. The V gene lost 7 bases and the J gene lost 0 bases, with 18 bases spanning the gap. The DNA for the CDR3 is TGTGCCAGCACCCCCTTGGGGGGTCTCATGAACACTGAAGCTTTCTTT. Translated: CASTPLGGLMNTEAFF.

The V gene is TRBV7-9, the J gene TRBJ1-2; the D is unclear. The CDR3 sequence is 11 residues long. Germline-derived CDR1 and CDR2 are SEHNR and FQNEAQ (reference sequence). V dropped 3 bases and J dropped 7 bases, with 6 bases sitting between them. For the CDR3, the DNA is TGTGCCAGCAGCTTCGAGGGTGGCTACACCTTC. Protein: CASSFEGGYTF.

The chain carries TRBV7-2 and TRBJ1-1, with TRBD1 matching over 9 bases. The CDR3 spans 16 residues. After removal of 5 bases from V and 0 bases from J, the junction contained 7 bases not matched to a gene. CDR1 and CDR2 (germline): SGHTA, FQGNSA. CDR3: CASSPRTGVVNTEAFF. Here the CDR3 DNA reads TGTGCCAGCAGCCCGAGGACAGGGGTGGTGAACACTGAAGCTTTCTTT.

In its sample, this clone was seen once. J is TRBJ2-1 and V is TRBV27; 14 bases map to TRBD2. CDR3 length equals 18 residues. Germline CDR1 MNHEY, CDR2 SMNVEV (reference sequence). With V trimmed by 5 bases and J by 3 bases, 9 bases remained unmatched. As DNA, the CDR3 is TGTGCCAGCAGTACGGGACTAGCGGGAGATCGAAACTACAATGAGCAGTTCTTC. It is translated as CASSTGLAGDRNYNEQFF.

CDR3 residues: CASSLAPRLAGGHEQYF. The CDR3 bases are TGTGCCAGCAGCTTAGCCCCCCGACTAGCGGGAGGCCACGAGCAGTACTTC. The chain joins TRBV11-3 to TRBJ2-7, with 13 bases aligning to TRBD2. CDR3 size: 17 residues. With V trimmed by 1 base and J by 5 bases, 8 bases remained unmatched. Germline lookup yields CDR1 SGHNT and CDR2 YENEEA.

Here the CDR3 DNA reads TGTGCCTGGAGTCCCCCTCGACACCAGCAGTACTTC. It codes for CAWSPPRHQQYF. The chain combines TRBV30 with TRBJ2-5; D is unclear. Trimming stripped 2 bases from V and 11 bases from J, with 15 bases between. CDR3 length: 12 amino acids. Per the germline V gene, CDR1 is GTSNPN and CDR2 is SVGIG (reference sequence).

The rearrangement uses TRBV6-6 and TRBJ2-5; possibly TRBD2 for D (5 bases). Germline V gene sequence: CDR1 MNHNY, CDR2 SVGAGI (reference sequence). CDR3 length: 16 amino acids. V gave up 0 bases and J gave up 5 bases, with 16 bases separating them. CDR3 sequence reads: CASSYSYGQEVETQYF. The CDR3 nucleotides are TGTGCCAGCAGTTACTCCTACGGCCAGGAGGTTGAGACCCAGTACTTC.

CDR3 coding DNA: TGTGCCAGCAGTTTAGCCCCCTCCGGGGGGCGAAGGCAGCCCCAGCATTTT. Protein: CASSLAPSGGRRQPQHF. This chain uses TRBV27 with TRBJ1-5; D possibly corresponds to TRBD1 (6 bases). CDR1 and CDR2 from the germline V gene are MNHEY and SMNVEV (reference sequence). V lost 2 bases, J lost 7 bases, and 21 bases lay in between. The CDR3 spans 17 residues.

Written as DNA, the CDR3 is TGTGCCAGCACCCTAAGGGGGATTTCCTACAATGAGCAGTTCTTC. Its protein product is CASTLRGISYNEQFF. The chain uses TRBV6-1 and TRBJ2-1, with D possibly being TRBD1 (6 bases). The CDR3 extends over 15 amino acids. Germline lookup yields CDR1 MNHNS and CDR2 SASEGT. Trimming shortened V by 7 bases and J by 1 base, and 14 bases separated the two germline ends.

The CDR3 loop is CASSFAGRGYTF. In DNA, the CDR3 is TGTGCCAGCAGCTTCGCAGGGCGCGGCTACACCTTC. The chain recombines TRBV7-2 with TRBJ1-2; TRBD1 might be the D (5 bases). Germline values: CDR1 SGHTA, CDR2 FQGNSA. Trimming took off 3 bases at V and 8 bases at J, with 10 bases between the two ends. CDR3 length: 12 residues.

The chain carries TRBV19 and TRBJ2-5; no clear D gene. V dropped 4 bases and J dropped 1 base, with 7 bases sitting between them. The CDR3 sequence is 13 residues long. The V gene's germline CDR1 is LNHDA and CDR2 SQIVND (reference sequence). The CDR3 protein is CASSSQIQETQYF. The CDR3 DNA sequence: TGTGCCAGTAGTAGTCAGATCCAAGAGACCCAGTACTTC.

V and J are TRBV7-9 and TRBJ1-1; D call uncertain. Between the trimmed V and J ends, which lost 5 bases and 6 bases, there was a span of 13 bases. The CDR3 length is 13 residues. CDR1 and CDR2 (germline): SEHNR, FQNEAQ (reference sequence). CDR3 bases: TGTGCCAGCAGCACGGATCTACGGGCTGAAGCTTTCTTT. This encodes CASSTDLRAEAFF.

This chain joins TRBV9 and TRBJ2-3; 7 positions match TRBD2. Germline V gene sequence: CDR1 SGDLS, CDR2 YYNGEE. V was clipped by 4 bases and J by 2 bases; unmatched bases: 13. The CDR3 contains 17 residues. This CDR3 is CASSSPAGYENTDTQYF. The CDR3, as DNA: TGTGCCAGCAGCTCACCAGCGGGATACGAGAACACAGATACGCAGTATTTT.